A selection of T cell receptor beta chains follows, all from one sample in a study of T cell responses to AZD1222 COVID-19 vaccine. Libraries were prepared by immunoSEQ multiplex PCR; TCRdb keeps only in-frame clonotypes and omits some of them. The data hold 45,000 or so clones, with about 87% observed a single time. The sequencing here drew on peripheral blood, taken 28 days after the second AZD1222 dose. The receptors shown here come from an adult who received the AZD1222 COVID-19 vaccine. Both conserved end residues are part of each CDR3. Each record gives: V gene, D gene, clone size, J gene, CDR3 DNA, CDR3 protein. The D gene is left open where the match is weak. The size field is filled for only some rows; it gives once, few, many or a size class.

v_gene: TRBV28
d_gene: TRBD1
abundance: .
j_gene: TRBJ1-2
CDR3nt: TGTGCCAGCAGTTTAGTCGAGACAGGGAAGGATGGCTACACCTTC
CDR3aa: CASSLVETGKDGYTF

v_gene: TRBV21-1
d_gene: .
abundance: .
j_gene: TRBJ1-2
CDR3nt: TGTGCCAGCAGCGCTCTAAGAGGGACCCTAGCTAACTATGGCTACACCTTC
CDR3aa: CASSALRGTLANYGYTF

v_gene: TRBV7-9
d_gene: .
abundance: .
j_gene: TRBJ1-3
CDR3nt: TGTGCCAGCAGCCCCGGACAGAGCTCTGGAAACACCATATATTTT
CDR3aa: CASSPGQSSGNTIYF

v_gene: TRBV20-1
d_gene: .
abundance: .
j_gene: TRBJ2-7
CDR3nt: TGCAGTGCTTTTAACGGCTACGAGCAGTACTTC
CDR3aa: CSAFNGYEQYF

v_gene: TRBV3-1/TRBV3-2
d_gene: TRBD1
abundance: .
j_gene: TRBJ2-1
CDR3nt: TGTGCCAGCAGCCAGGGGACAGGGGTCCACAATGAGCAGTTCTTC
CDR3aa: CASSQGTGVHNEQFF

v_gene: TRBV20-1
d_gene: .
abundance: .
j_gene: TRBJ2-5
CDR3nt: TGCAGTGCCATTCAAGAGACCCAGTACTTC
CDR3aa: CSAIQETQYF

v_gene: TRBV2
d_gene: .
abundance: .
j_gene: TRBJ2-7
CDR3nt: TGTGCCAGCAGAACCGGGACGGTCTCCTACGAGCAGTACTTC
CDR3aa: CASRTGTVSYEQYF

v_gene: TRBV6-5
d_gene: .
abundance: .
j_gene: TRBJ2-1
CDR3nt: TGTGCCAGCAGTTACGGTTTTGCAGGGGATGAGCAGTTCTTC
CDR3aa: CASSYGFAGDEQFF

v_gene: TRBV5-6
d_gene: .
abundance: .
j_gene: TRBJ1-2
CDR3nt: TGTGCCAGCAGCTTGTTGAATGGCTACACCTTC
CDR3aa: CASSLLNGYTF

v_gene: TRBV6-5
d_gene: TRBD1
abundance: .
j_gene: TRBJ2-7
CDR3nt: TGTGCCAGCAGTTACTCGACAGGGCCGACCTACGAGCAGTACTTC
CDR3aa: CASSYSTGPTYEQYF

v_gene: TRBV5-1
d_gene: .
abundance: .
j_gene: TRBJ2-7
CDR3nt: TGCGCCAGCAGCCCCAGGGATTTTAACGAGCAGTACTTC
CDR3aa: CASSPRDFNEQYF

v_gene: TRBV29-1
d_gene: .
abundance: .
j_gene: TRBJ1-1
CDR3nt: TGCGGGGCTGCCGTAATGAACACTGAAGCTTTCTTT
CDR3aa: CGAAVMNTEAFF

v_gene: TRBV19
d_gene: .
abundance: .
j_gene: TRBJ2-5
CDR3nt: TGTGCCAGTAGTGCCGTCGGAACATCTCAAGAGACCCAGTACTTC
CDR3aa: CASSAVGTSQETQYF

v_gene: TRBV19
d_gene: TRBD1
abundance: .
j_gene: TRBJ1-2
CDR3nt: TGTGCCAGTAGTACCGCCGGACAGGGAATTAACTATGGCTACACCTTC
CDR3aa: CASSTAGQGINYGYTF

v_gene: TRBV4-3
d_gene: .
abundance: .
j_gene: TRBJ1-2
CDR3nt: TGCGCCAGCAGCCCCCGGACCCAAACCTATGGCTACACCTTC
CDR3aa: CASSPRTQTYGYTF

v_gene: TRBV10-1
d_gene: .
abundance: .
j_gene: TRBJ2-1
CDR3nt: TGCGCCAGCAGTGAGTCGGTGTACAATGAGCAGTTCTTC
CDR3aa: CASSESVYNEQFF

v_gene: TRBV30
d_gene: .
abundance: .
j_gene: TRBJ2-2
CDR3nt: TGTGCCTGGAACACCGAGAACACCGGGGAGCTGTTTTTT
CDR3aa: CAWNTENTGELFF

v_gene: TRBV4-1
d_gene: .
abundance: .
j_gene: TRBJ1-3
CDR3nt: TGCGCCAGCAGCCGCCAGGCGTTCGCTCCTGGAAACACCATATATTTT
CDR3aa: CASSRQAFAPGNTIYF

v_gene: TRBV5-1
d_gene: .
abundance: few
j_gene: TRBJ2-2
CDR3nt: TGCGCCAGCAGCTTCGGGGCGCCGGGCACCGGGGAGCTGTTTTTT
CDR3aa: CASSFGAPGTGELFF

v_gene: TRBV6-2/TRBV6-3
d_gene: .
abundance: .
j_gene: TRBJ2-5
CDR3nt: TGTGCCAGCAGTTACCTGCGGGATAGCCTTCACCAAGAGACCCAGTACTTC
CDR3aa: CASSYLRDSLHQETQYF

v_gene: TRBV5-1
d_gene: .
abundance: few
j_gene: TRBJ1-1
CDR3nt: TGCGCCAGCAGCCTCTACAATGCGTTGAACACTGAAGCTTTCTTT
CDR3aa: CASSLYNALNTEAFF

v_gene: TRBV6-5
d_gene: .
abundance: .
j_gene: TRBJ2-7
CDR3nt: TGTGCCAGCAGGGGTAGCGGTTACGAGCAGTACTTC
CDR3aa: CASRGSGYEQYF

v_gene: TRBV19
d_gene: .
abundance: .
j_gene: TRBJ2-1
CDR3nt: TGTGCCAGTCGGGGGAGAGGGGACAATGAGCAGTTCTTC
CDR3aa: CASRGRGDNEQFF

v_gene: TRBV29-1
d_gene: .
abundance: .
j_gene: TRBJ2-2
CDR3nt: TGCAGCGTTGGGGGTACTTACACCGGGGAGCTGTTTTTT
CDR3aa: CSVGGTYTGELFF

v_gene: TRBV15
d_gene: TRBD2
abundance: .
j_gene: TRBJ2-1
CDR3nt: TGTGCCACCAGCCCGCACGGACTAGCGGGAGAGATCAATGAGCAGTTCTTC
CDR3aa: CATSPHGLAGEINEQFF

v_gene: TRBV9
d_gene: .
abundance: .
j_gene: TRBJ1-1
CDR3nt: TGTGCCAGCAGCGTAGTTATCGACGTCCGTGGACGGAAGATGAACACTGAAGCTTTCTTT
CDR3aa: CASSVVIDVRGRKMNTEAFF

v_gene: TRBV19
d_gene: .
abundance: .
j_gene: TRBJ1-1
CDR3nt: TGTGCCAGTAGTAAGGACGGGAATGAAGCTTTCTTT
CDR3aa: CASSKDGNEAFF

v_gene: TRBV29-1
d_gene: TRBD1
abundance: .
j_gene: TRBJ2-1
CDR3nt: TGCAGCGTTGGGGAAGGCAGGGGGAATGAGCAGTTCTTC
CDR3aa: CSVGEGRGNEQFF

v_gene: TRBV5-1
d_gene: TRBD2
abundance: .
j_gene: TRBJ2-3
CDR3nt: TGCGCCAGCAGCCCGGGACTAGGCACAGATACGCAGTATTTT
CDR3aa: CASSPGLGTDTQYF

v_gene: TRBV18
d_gene: .
abundance: .
j_gene: TRBJ2-2
CDR3nt: TGTGCCAGCTCCGTCACTGGGACCGCTAACACCGGGGAGCTGTTTTTT
CDR3aa: CASSVTGTANTGELFF

v_gene: TRBV4-3
d_gene: .
abundance: .
j_gene: TRBJ2-1
CDR3nt: TGCGCCAGCAGCCAAGATCTTTCACATGAGCAGTTCTTC
CDR3aa: CASSQDLSHEQFF

v_gene: TRBV7-3
d_gene: TRBD2
abundance: .
j_gene: TRBJ2-7
CDR3nt: TGTGCCAGCAGTTACGGACTAGCTCCTGGATACGAGCAGTACTTC
CDR3aa: CASSYGLAPGYEQYF

v_gene: TRBV2
d_gene: .
abundance: .
j_gene: TRBJ2-7
CDR3nt: TGTGCCAGCGGGCTGACGGTGCAGTACTTC
CDR3aa: CASGLTVQYF

v_gene: TRBV27
d_gene: TRBD2
abundance: .
j_gene: TRBJ2-7
CDR3nt: TGTGCCAGCAGTTTAGCGGGAGCGGTGACCTACGAGCAGTACTTC
CDR3aa: CASSLAGAVTYEQYF

v_gene: TRBV5-4
d_gene: .
abundance: .
j_gene: TRBJ2-1
CDR3nt: TGTGCCAGCAGCCACGACTGGGACAATGAGCAGTTCTTC
CDR3aa: CASSHDWDNEQFF

v_gene: TRBV7-9
d_gene: .
abundance: .
j_gene: TRBJ1-2
CDR3nt: TGTGCCAGCAGCTTAGTTATTGTAGGGGATTTTGACTACACCTTC
CDR3aa: CASSLVIVGDFDYTF

v_gene: TRBV10-3
d_gene: .
abundance: once
j_gene: TRBJ2-1
CDR3nt: TGTGCCATCAGATCTAGTACGGAAAGGACCTACAATGAGCAGTTCTTC
CDR3aa: CAIRSSTERTYNEQFF

v_gene: TRBV5-1
d_gene: TRBD2
abundance: .
j_gene: TRBJ2-2
CDR3nt: TGCGCCAGCAGCCCGGAGGGACTAGCGGTGACTCTCACCGGGGAGCTGTTTTTT
CDR3aa: CASSPEGLAVTLTGELFF

v_gene: TRBV5-4
d_gene: .
abundance: .
j_gene: TRBJ1-2
CDR3nt: TGTGCCAGCAGCTTGTGGGGGACGGGTAACTATGGCTACACCTTC
CDR3aa: CASSLWGTGNYGYTF

v_gene: TRBV10-1
d_gene: .
abundance: .
j_gene: TRBJ2-7
CDR3nt: TGCGCCAGCAGTGAGAACCAGGCCGGGACCCCCCAATACTTC
CDR3aa: CASSENQAGTPQYF

v_gene: TRBV24-1
d_gene: .
abundance: .
j_gene: TRBJ2-1
CDR3nt: TGTGCCACCAGTGAACCCGGGGTTAACAATGAGCAGTTCTTC
CDR3aa: CATSEPGVNNEQFF

v_gene: TRBV7-8
d_gene: .
abundance: .
j_gene: TRBJ2-7
CDR3nt: TGTGCCAGCAGCTCTTTTCGTCCTGAGGGCGAGCAGTACTTC
CDR3aa: CASSSFRPEGEQYF

v_gene: TRBV7-9
d_gene: .
abundance: .
j_gene: TRBJ2-7
CDR3nt: TGTGCCAGCAGCTTATTCTACGAGCAGTACTTC
CDR3aa: CASSLFYEQYF

v_gene: TRBV9
d_gene: .
abundance: .
j_gene: TRBJ2-6
CDR3nt: TGTGCCAGCAGCGTCCTAATTTCAAATTCTGGGGCCAACGTCCTGACTTTC
CDR3aa: CASSVLISNSGANVLTF

v_gene: TRBV7-8
d_gene: TRBD2
abundance: .
j_gene: TRBJ2-3
CDR3nt: TGTGCCAGCAGCTTAGTTTCGGGGGGTAGCACAGATACGCAGTATTTT
CDR3aa: CASSLVSGGSTDTQYF

v_gene: TRBV7-9
d_gene: .
abundance: .
j_gene: TRBJ1-2
CDR3nt: TGTGCCAGCAGCCCGGGGGGGGCAGGTGGCTACACCTTC
CDR3aa: CASSPGGAGGYTF

v_gene: TRBV9
d_gene: .
abundance: .
j_gene: TRBJ1-6
CDR3nt: TGTGCCAGCAGCCCATCCTCAAGGAGTTCACCCCTCCACTTT
CDR3aa: CASSPSSRSSPLHF

v_gene: TRBV30
d_gene: TRBD2
abundance: .
j_gene: TRBJ2-7
CDR3nt: TGTGCCTGGACTAGCGGATCCTACGAGCAGTACTTC
CDR3aa: CAWTSGSYEQYF

v_gene: TRBV5-1
d_gene: TRBD1
abundance: .
j_gene: TRBJ1-6
CDR3nt: TGCGCCAGCAGCGCTGACAGGGGCCATTCACCCCTCCACTTT
CDR3aa: CASSADRGHSPLHF

v_gene: TRBV11-2
d_gene: .
abundance: .
j_gene: TRBJ1-2
CDR3nt: TGTGCCAGCAGCTTAGGTGGTGGCTACACCTTC
CDR3aa: CASSLGGGYTF

v_gene: TRBV24-1
d_gene: .
abundance: .
j_gene: TRBJ1-2
CDR3nt: TGTGCCACCCCACTCGGGCGGGGCTACACCTTC
CDR3aa: CATPLGRGYTF

v_gene: TRBV19
d_gene: TRBD2
abundance: .
j_gene: TRBJ2-7
CDR3nt: TGTGCCAGTAGTCGGTCTAGCGGAACCTACGAGCAGTACTTC
CDR3aa: CASSRSSGTYEQYF

v_gene: TRBV5-1
d_gene: TRBD1
abundance: .
j_gene: TRBJ2-3
CDR3nt: TGCGCCAGCAGCTTCGGGACAGGCACAGATACGCAGTATTTT
CDR3aa: CASSFGTGTDTQYF

v_gene: TRBV3-1/TRBV3-2
d_gene: TRBD1
abundance: .
j_gene: TRBJ2-5
CDR3nt: TGTGCCAGCAGCCCACAGGGGCGCCAAGAGACCCAGTACTTC
CDR3aa: CASSPQGRQETQYF

v_gene: TRBV5-6
d_gene: .
abundance: .
j_gene: TRBJ2-1
CDR3nt: TGTGCCAGCAGGAACCCGGGGCGAAGAAATGAGCAGTTCTTC
CDR3aa: CASRNPGRRNEQFF